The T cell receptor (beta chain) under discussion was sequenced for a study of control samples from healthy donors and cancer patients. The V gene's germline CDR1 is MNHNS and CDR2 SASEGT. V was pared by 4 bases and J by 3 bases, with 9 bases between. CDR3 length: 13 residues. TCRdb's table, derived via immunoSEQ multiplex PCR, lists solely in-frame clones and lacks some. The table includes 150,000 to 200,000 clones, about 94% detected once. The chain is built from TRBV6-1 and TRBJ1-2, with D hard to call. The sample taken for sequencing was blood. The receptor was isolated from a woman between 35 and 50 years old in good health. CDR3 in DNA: TGTGCCAGCAGTGCAGCGACTGACTATGGCTACACCTTC. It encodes CASSAATDYGYTF.